These 6 T cell receptor beta chains were sequenced from one sample in a study of beta chain features in type 1 diabetes. Study-wide points: In every one of the four CD4+ subsets, TCRB CDR3s were moderately but significantly shorter in Type 1 diabetes patients.

Their target antigens are unknown. The isolated RNA, all of it, was reverse transcribed, so expressed TCRB transcripts were what got sequenced. Libraries were prepared by immunoSEQ multiplex PCR; TCRdb keeps only in-frame clonotypes and omits some of them. Altogether almost 350,000 clones are present, about a tenth being singletons, with the ten largest covering around 1%. The sequencing input was central memory CD4+ T cells from blood. The receptors derive from a man aged 30-40 years with type 1 diabetes.

The chain is built from TRBV9 and TRBJ2-3; TRBD2 agrees at 11 bases. The germline CDR1 and CDR2 sequences are SGDLS and YYNGEE. With V trimmed by 0 bases and J by 13 bases, 7 bases remained unmatched. This CDR3 region has 14 residues. DNA for the CDR3: TGTGCCAGCAGCGTAGGTGGTAGCGGGGGGGCCAAGTATTTT. This encodes CASSVGGSGGAKYF. The full variable domain, its missing parts supplied by reference TRBV9 and TRBJ2-3, is DSGVTQTPKHLITATGQRVTLRCSPRSGDLSVYWYQQSLDQGLQFLIQYYNGEERAKGNILERFSAQQFPDLHSELNLSSLELGDSALYFCASSVGGSGGAKYFGPGTRLTVL.

The V gene is TRBV18, the J gene TRBJ1-6, with 9 bases fitting TRBD1. CDR1 is KGHSH and CDR2 is LQKENI in the germline V gene. The CDR3 has 16 amino acids. The V segment lost 2 bases and the J segment 10 bases; nucleotides outside the gene matches: 9. The DNA for the CDR3 is TGTGCCAGCTCACCAGGGGGTACAGGGGGCGGATCACCCCTCCACTTT. As protein: CASSPGGTGGGSPLHF.

The J gene is TRBJ2-3, the V gene TRBV27; tentatively, D is TRBD1 (5 bases). Germline lookup yields CDR1 MNHEY and CDR2 SMNVEV (reference sequence). With 1 base removed from V and 9 bases from J, the gap between germline ends came to 11 bases. This CDR3 contains 13 residues. CDR3 sequence: CASSLWAQETQYF. In DNA form, the CDR3 reads TGTGCCAGCAGTTTATGGGCACAGGAGACGCAGTATTTT.

In this sample, this clone turned up a few times. V gene TRBV5-4 combines with J gene TRBJ2-1; 9 bases line up with TRBD2. CDR1 SGHNT and CDR2 YYREEE come from the germline V gene (reference sequence). The CDR3 contains 17 residues. V dropped 1 base and J dropped 3; count of bases not matched to a gene: 8. This CDR3 is CASSLLGGGAGYNEQFF. Written as DNA, the CDR3 is TGTGCCAGCAGCTTGCTCGGCGGGGGGGCCGGCTACAATGAGCAGTTCTTC.

This clone turned up a few times. The rearrangement links TRBV11-2 to TRBJ2-5; 9 nucleotides match TRBD2. The CDR3 extends over 14 amino acids. The germline V gene encodes CDR1 SGHAT and CDR2 FQNNGV. V was pared by 3 bases and J by 6 bases, with 5 bases of the junction left unmatched. CDR3 loop: CASSFLGLAQTQYF. CDR3 bases: TGTGCCAGCAGCTTCCTAGGACTAGCGCAGACCCAGTACTTC.

This chain joins TRBV18 and TRBJ1-2; D is ambiguous. V dropped 4 bases and J dropped 5 bases, with 8 bases sitting between them. The V gene's germline CDR1 is KGHSH and CDR2 LQKENI. The CDR3 has 12 amino acids. CDR3 in DNA: TGTGCCAGCTCACTAGGCGATTATGGCTACACCTTC. Translating it yields CASSLGDYGYTF.